This record looks at one TCR beta chain sequence and its context. Antigen: not known. This sample stems from a study of T cell responses to AZD1222 COVID-19 vaccine. Overall study results and limits: Increases in Spike-specific TCR breadth and depth were seen after two AZD1222 doses.

Data came from immunoSEQ multiplex PCR; TCRdb stores just in-frame clones and leaves some out. The sample contains approximately 150,000 clones, about 85% of which appear only once. The germline V gene has CDR1 ENHRY and CDR2 SYGVKD. The CDR3 consists of 13 residues. V dropped 4 bases and J dropped 4 bases, with 10 bases sitting between them. The rearrangement links TRBV10-3 to TRBJ2-5; D unclear. The source of this sequence is an adult in good health. This specimen was peripheral blood, taken on day 0 of AZD1222 vaccination. The CDR3 nucleotides read TGTGCCATCAGTGGATTTTGGGGAGAGACCCAGTACTTC. Amino acids: CAISGFWGETQYF.